The 32 T cell receptor beta chains below come from one sample, sequenced in a study of OX40 agonist ivuxolimab in advanced cancers. TCRdb keeps only in-frame clones here, not all; method: immunoSEQ multiplex PCR. The sample yields about 25,000 clones, around 86% seen once. This sample comprised CD4+ or CD8+ T cells sorted from blood, obtained in a trial of the OX40 agonist ivuxolimab. The receptor source for this set is an adult with an advanced solid tumor such as melanoma, head and neck, liver or kidney cancer.

Comment on this clone: Other DNA sequences in this specimen translate into the identical CDR3. The chain recombines TRBV19 with TRBJ2-1, with D tentatively TRBD2 (6 bases). Germline V gene sequence: CDR1 LNHDA, CDR2 SQIVND (reference sequence). This CDR3 is built from 13 residues. V was clipped by 0 bases and J by 7 bases, with 7 bases between them. CDR3 DNA sequence: TGTGCCAGTAGTATAGACGGGGGTAATGAGCAGTTCTTC. Translating it yields CASSIDGGNEQFF.

The chain combines TRBV5-1 with TRBJ2-2; D gene uncertain. V was shortened by 0 bases and J by 3 bases, with 9 bases between the two germline ends. The CDR3 is 15 residues long. The germline V gene encodes CDR1 SGHRS and CDR2 YFSETQ. Here the CDR3 DNA reads TGCGCCAGCAGCTTGGCGGTGGTAGACACCGGGGAGCTGTTTTTT. Translation gives CASSLAVVDTGELFF.

V is TRBV6-6 and J is TRBJ1-2, with 12 bases that match TRBD1. This CDR3 spans 15 amino acids. V lost 8 bases and J lost 4; bases outside the gene matches: 8. Germline V gene lookup returns CDR1 MNHNY and CDR2 SVGAGI (reference sequence). CDR3 region: CASDPGTGGIYGYTF. For the CDR3, the DNA is TGTGCCAGCGACCCCGGGACAGGGGGCATCTATGGCTACACCTTC.

Details on this clone: Mismatch with germline at one junction end may stem from a read error. The rearrangement joins TRBV7-7 to TRBJ2-1; tentatively, D is TRBD1 (5 bases). The CDR3 consists of 13 residues. The germline V gene encodes CDR1 SSHAT and CDR2 FNYEAQ (reference sequence). The CDR3 DNA sequence: TGTGCTAGCAGCTTAGGGGACTACAATGAGCAGTTCTTC. This translates into CASSLGDYNEQFF. Full variable domain (remainder filled in from reference TRBV7-7 and TRBJ2-1): GAGVSQSPRYKVTKRGQDVTLRCDPISSHATLYWYQQALGQGPEFLTYFNYEAQPDKSGLPSDRFSAERPEGSISTLTIQRTEQRDSAMYRCASSLGDYNEQFFGPGTRLTVL.

This clone was detected only once. This chain's CDR3 is CASSDPQGPHYEQYF. CDR3 nucleotide sequence: TGTGCCAGCAGTGATCCCCAGGGGCCTCACTACGAGCAGTACTTC. V gene TRBV25-1 combines with J gene TRBJ2-7; a weak D match, TRBD1 (6 bases). Germline CDR1 is MGHDK and CDR2 is SYGVNS. CDR3 length: 15 residues. Trimming removed 3 bases at V and 3 bases at J, with 15 bases between.

The chain carries TRBV28 and TRBJ2-7; D is possibly TRBD1 (5 bases). V lost 6 bases, J lost 1 base, and 10 bases lay in between. This CDR3 contains 13 residues. Germline V gene data show CDR1 as MDHEN and CDR2 as SYDVKM. This chain's CDR3 is CASSHRLSYEQYF. CDR3 nucleotide sequence: TGTGCCAGCAGCCACAGGTTATCCTACGAGCAGTACTTC. The full variable domain, its missing parts supplied by reference TRBV28 and TRBJ2-7, is DVKVTQSSRYLVKRTGEKVFLECVQDMDHENMFWYRQDPGLGLRLIYFSYDVKMKEKGDIPEGYSVSREKKERFSLILESASTNQTSMYLCASSHRLSYEQYFGPGTRLTVT.

The V gene is TRBV10-3, the J gene TRBJ2-1, with 15 bases identical to TRBD2. In germline, CDR1 is ENHRY, CDR2 SYGVKD. The V segment lost 6 bases and the J segment 8 bases; nucleotides outside the gene matches: 14. This CDR3 is 18 amino acids long. CDR3: CAIRGLAGGGGGDYEQFF. The CDR3 DNA follows: TGTGCCATCAGGGGACTAGCGGGAGGTGGGGGAGGTGATTATGAGCAGTTCTTC.

The chain combines TRBV18 with TRBJ2-7; D is ambiguous. The CDR3 is made up of 12 amino acids. Germline loops: CDR1 KGHSH, CDR2 LQKENI. Trimming left V 2 bases short and J 6 bases short, with 8 bases between. CDR3 protein: CASSPTPPEQYF. The CDR3 DNA reads as TGTGCCAGCTCACCAACACCACCCGAGCAGTACTTC.

The count of this clone is one. The chain carries TRBV28 and TRBJ2-7, with 13 bases matching TRBD2. The CDR3 runs 15 residues. J gave up 2 bases and V 5 bases, and 3 bases lay outside the gene matches. Germline values: CDR1 MDHEN, CDR2 SYDVKM. CDR3 nucleotides: TGTGCCAGCAGTCCCGGACTAGCGGGAGCCTACGAGCAGTACTTC. Translation: CASSPGLAGAYEQYF.

The chain joins TRBV30 to TRBJ2-1, with D maybe TRBD2 (6 bases). V gave up 2 bases and J gave up 6 bases, with 17 bases separating them. CDR1 is GTSNPN and CDR2 is SVGIG in the germline V gene (reference sequence). The CDR3 spans 15 residues. CDR3 coding DNA: TGTGCCTGGAGTCGGGCGGGGAGGAAGATCAATGAGCAGTTCTTC. Translating gives CAWSRAGRKINEQFF.

This chain uses TRBV28 with TRBJ1-2, with D uncertain. Trimming shortened V by 3 bases and J by 3 bases, and 11 bases separated the two germline ends. The CDR3 totals 14 residues. Germline V gene data show CDR1 as MDHEN and CDR2 as SYDVKM. Here the CDR3 reads CASSFGASDYGYTF. The CDR3 coding sequence is TGTGCCAGCAGTTTCGGAGCCTCAGACTATGGCTACACCTTC.

The chain has TRBV15 and TRBJ1-1; perhaps TRBD1 as D (5 bases). Germline V gene sequence: CDR1 LNHNV, CDR2 YYDKDF (reference sequence). Deletions cut 3 bases from V and 5 bases from J, with 13 bases between. The CDR3 spans 14 residues. As DNA, the CDR3 is TGTGCCACCAGCAGTGAGACAGTTGGAACTGAAGCTTTCTTT. Its protein product is CATSSETVGTEAFF.

V gene TRBV12-5 combines with J gene TRBJ1-4; tentatively, D is TRBD1 (5 bases). CDR1 and CDR2 (germline): LGHNT, FRNRAP. V dropped 3 bases and J dropped 3 bases, with 11 bases sitting between them. This CDR3 spans 15 amino acids. CDR3: CASGLGTSANEKLFF. The DNA for the CDR3 is TGTGCTAGTGGTTTAGGGACGTCGGCTAATGAAAAACTGTTTTTT.

The rearrangement uses TRBV15 and TRBJ2-1, with TRBD1 matching over 10 bases. The germline V gene has CDR1 LNHNV and CDR2 YYDKDF (reference sequence). The CDR3 is 16 residues long. The junction had 11 bases not matched to a gene; V was cut back by 6 bases and J by 6 bases. In nucleotides, the CDR3 is TGTGCCACCAGAGGACAGGGGGGTTTGGTTGTCAATGAGCAGTTCTTC. Translating gives CATRGQGGLVVNEQFF.

The gene calls are TRBV7-2 and TRBJ2-1; TRBD2 matches 9 bases. The V gene's germline CDR1 is SGHTA and CDR2 FQGNSA. The ends lost 5 bases at V and 7 bases at J; junction bases unmatched: 9. The CDR3 is made up of 15 amino acids. The CDR3 coding sequence is TGTGCCAGCAGCACCGGTGCGGGGGGGCCGAATGAGCAGTTCTTC. Translating it yields CASSTGAGGPNEQFF.

This sequence joins TRBV10-1 and TRBJ2-7; D ambiguous. CDR1 and CDR2 from the germline V gene are WNHNN and SYGVQD (reference sequence). The CDR3 is made up of 15 amino acids. The germline V and J ends were trimmed by 0 bases and 0 bases, with 9 bases remaining between them. The CDR3 loop reads CASSESPVSSYEQYF. The CDR3 DNA sequence: TGCGCCAGCAGTGAGTCCCCAGTCAGCTCCTACGAGCAGTACTTC.

This chain joins TRBV6-5 and TRBJ2-7, with 8 bases matching TRBD2. CDR1 is MNHEY and CDR2 is SVGAGI in the germline V gene. CDR3 length equals 15 residues. V shed 7 bases and J 3 bases; nucleotides not matched to a gene: 11. The CDR3 sequence: CASTEAGGPFYEQYF. CDR3 sequence (DNA): TGTGCCAGCACGGAGGCGGGAGGTCCCTTCTACGAGCAGTACTTC.

The table lists this clone with a count of one. This chain links TRBV4-1 with TRBJ1-5; 8 positions match TRBD1. Germline CDR1 MGHRA, CDR2 YSYEKL. The CDR3 totals 15 residues. Germline trimming cut 3 bases from V and 5 bases from J; bases unmatched to any gene: 6. The CDR3 protein is CASSHQDRDYQPQHF. CDR3 DNA: TGCGCCAGCAGCCATCAGGACAGGGACTATCAGCCCCAGCATTTT.

This rearrangement joins TRBV7-6 to TRBJ1-4; TRBD1 agrees at 11 bases. After removal of 4 bases from V and 1 base from J, the junction contained 2 bases not matched to a gene. This CDR3 is 16 amino acids long. CDR1 and CDR2 from the germline V gene are SGHVS and FNYEAQ. In DNA form, the CDR3 reads TGTGCCAGCAGCTGGACAGGGGGCGTAACTAATGAAAAACTGTTTTTT. Amino acids: CASSWTGGVTNEKLFF.

The rearrangement uses TRBV6-4 and TRBJ2-5, with 8 bases fitting TRBD2. V shed 5 bases and J 6 bases; nucleotides not matched to a gene: 5. The CDR3 loop spans 13 amino acids. In germline, CDR1 is MRHNA, CDR2 SNTAGT. In nucleotides, the CDR3 is TGTGCCAGCAGTCTCGGGGGGGACAAGACCCAGTACTTC. It yields the protein CASSLGGDKTQYF.

The J gene is TRBJ2-3, the V gene TRBV23-1; 8 bases align to TRBD1. TRBV23-1 is labeled an ORF, and its function is uncertain. The CDR3 is 16 amino acids. The V and J ends lost 4 bases and 4 bases, in that order; junction bases with no gene match: 10. The DNA for the CDR3 is TGCGCCAGCAGTCCAGGGGGCCCCAACTCCCCAGATACGCAGTATTTT. The encoded protein is CASSPGGPNSPDTQYF.

This chain connects TRBV18 to TRBJ2-7; 9 bases are a match to TRBD1. The CDR3 totals 16 residues. Looked up from germline, CDR1 is KGHSH and CDR2 is LQKENI. The ends lost 0 bases at V and 4 bases at J; junction bases unmatched: 7. CDR3 coding DNA: TGTGCCAGCTCACCACCCTCCGGACAGGGGAGGTACGAGCAGTACTTC. This gives the protein CASSPPSGQGRYEQYF.

The V gene is TRBV19, the J gene TRBJ2-1; D may correspond to TRBD1 or TRBD2 (5 bases each). The germline V gene encodes CDR1 LNHDA and CDR2 SQIVND (reference sequence). The V and J ends lost 5 bases and 9 bases respectively, with 14 bases between them. The CDR3 extends over 13 amino acids. The CDR3 is CASSFSRGFEQFF. The CDR3 DNA sequence: TGTGCCAGTAGTTTCTCCCGGGGCTTTGAGCAGTTCTTC. Drawing the rest from reference TRBV19 and TRBJ2-1, the complete variable domain is DGGITQSPKYLFRKEGQNVTLSCEQNLNHDAMYWYRQDPGQGLRLIYYSQIVNDFQKGDIAEGYSVSREKKESFPLTVTSAQKNPTAFYLCASSFSRGFEQFFGPGTRLTVL.

By share of the sample, this clone is large. DNA for the CDR3: TGTGCCAGCAGCTTAGCTTACTACGAGCAGTACTTC. As protein: CASSLAYYEQYF. The chain uses TRBV7-9 and TRBJ2-7; unclear D gene. Germline V gives CDR1 SEHNR, CDR2 FQNEAQ (reference sequence). The CDR3 runs 12 residues. The V end lost 0 bases, the J end lost 3 bases, and 3 bases lay between the germline ends.

The V call is TRBV28, the J call TRBJ2-1; 12 nucleotides align to TRBD2. V lost 3 bases to trimming and J lost 8 bases; unmatched junction nucleotides: 5. The CDR3 spans 15 residues. Looked up from germline, CDR1 is MDHEN and CDR2 is SYDVKM. The DNA for the CDR3 is TGTGCCAGCAGTTTTGGACTAGCGGGATACTATGAGCAGTTCTTC. Translated: CASSFGLAGYYEQFF. The full variable domain, rest sourced from reference TRBV28 and TRBJ2-1, is DVKVTQSSRYLVKRTGEKVFLECVQDMDHENMFWYRQDPGLGLRLIYFSYDVKMKEKGDIPEGYSVSREKKERFSLILESASTNQTSMYLCASSFGLAGYYEQFFGPGTRLTVL.

This clone was counted only a few times. The rearrangement joins TRBV30 to TRBJ2-5; D is possibly TRBD1 (5 bases). V was pared by 2 bases and J by 7 bases, with 17 bases between. The CDR3 loop spans 14 amino acids. Germline CDR1 and CDR2: GTSNPN and SVGIG (reference sequence). The CDR3 is CAWSPPTDQGTQYF. DNA of the CDR3: TGTGCCTGGAGTCCCCCGACGGACCAGGGGACCCAGTACTTC.

The chain couples TRBV28 to TRBJ2-5; TRBD2 agrees at 14 bases. The trim removed 4 bases at V and 4 bases at J, leaving 14 bases unmatched. In germline, CDR1 is MDHEN, CDR2 SYDVKM. The CDR3 length is 19 residues. The DNA of the CDR3 is TGTGCCAGCAGTTCCACCAGACTAGCGGGAGGGCCAGACCGAGAGACCCAGTACTTC. It encodes CASSSTRLAGGPDRETQYF.

V usage is TRBV29-1 and J usage is TRBJ1-1; 10 bases fit TRBD1. The CDR3 is 15 amino acids. With V trimmed by 6 bases and J by 1 base, 8 bases remained unmatched. CDR1 and CDR2 (germline): SQVTM, ANQGSEA. The CDR3 sequence is CSVTGGGWANTEAFF. CDR3 bases: TGCAGCGTGACAGGGGGCGGGTGGGCGAACACTGAAGCTTTCTTT.

The chain recombines TRBV29-1 with TRBJ2-5; 8 nucleotides align to TRBD2. After removal of 8 bases from V and 6 bases from J, the junction contained 11 bases not matched to a gene. Germline values: CDR1 SQVTM, CDR2 ANQGSEA. The CDR3 totals 13 residues. The CDR3 nucleotides are TGCAGCTCGGGCCCGGGACTAGAAAAGACCCAGTACTTC. Translating gives CSSGPGLEKTQYF. Complete variable domain (other parts from reference TRBV29-1 and TRBJ2-5): SAVISQKPSRDICQRGTSLTIQCQVDSQVTMMFWYRQQPGQSLTLIATANQGSEATYESGFVIDKFPISRPNLTFSTLTVSNMSPEDSSIYLCSSGPGLEKTQYFGPGTRLLVL.

This chain connects TRBV25-1 to TRBJ1-1; D is unclear. The CDR3 is 15 residues long. Germline V gene lookup returns CDR1 MGHDK and CDR2 SYGVNS. V was cut by 0 bases and J by 4 bases, with 12 bases left in between. This chain's CDR3 is CASSEYEGAGTEAFF. As DNA, the CDR3 is TGTGCCAGCAGTGAATATGAGGGCGCAGGCACTGAAGCTTTCTTT.

The chain uses TRBV7-9 and TRBJ2-7; no clear D. Trimming shortened V by 1 base and J by 2 bases, and 3 bases separated the two germline ends. Germline CDR1 SEHNR, CDR2 FQNEAQ (reference sequence). This CDR3 has 12 amino acids. The CDR3, as DNA: TGTGCCAGCAGCTTAGGGACCTACGAGCAGTACTTC. It translates to CASSLGTYEQYF. The variable domain in full, completed from reference TRBV7-9 and TRBJ2-7, reads DTGVSQNPRHKITKRGQNVTFRCDPISEHNRLYWYRQTLGQGPEFLTYFQNEAQLEKSRLLSDRFSAERPKGSFSTLEIQRTEQGDSAMYLCASSLGTYEQYFGPGTRLTVT.

CDR3 DNA sequence: TGTGCCAGCAGTGAAGGGGGGGTTGACTCCTACGAGCAGTACTTC. Translation gives CASSEGGVDSYEQYF. The J gene is TRBJ2-7, the V gene TRBV6-4, with a weak D call TRBD2 (7 bases). CDR1 and CDR2 from the germline V gene are MRHNA and SNTAGT. Trimming stripped 3 bases from V and 0 bases from J, with 12 bases between. The CDR3 has 15 amino acids.